Listed here are 8 T cell receptor beta chains from one sample, sequenced in a study of shared clonotypes between healthy human individuals. Clones were read by immunoSEQ multiplex PCR, and TCRdb kept only the in-frame ones, dropping some. Found here are 2 million to 2.5 million clones, 85% to 95% of them singletons; the top ten hold about 0.39%. Sequencing used naive CD4+ T cells from PBMCs. Subset in this sample: CD45RA+ positively selected. Receptors originate from a young man in good health. Some clones in this sample may be carry-over from other donors' samples.

Comments on this clone: At the DNA level, this CDR3 is encoded by other sequences in the same sample as well. V usage is TRBV28 and J usage is TRBJ1-2; weak D call: TRBD1 (5 bases). This CDR3 is built from 13 residues. Trimming cost V 1 base and J 7 bases, with 10 bases left between them. Looked up from germline, CDR1 is MDHEN and CDR2 is SYDVKM. CDR3 nucleotides: TGTGCCAGCAGTTTATTGGGACGAGGTGGCTACACCTTC. This codes for CASSLLGRGGYTF.

This clone was observed once. The CDR3 DNA reads TGTGCCAGCGTGGGTCCTCCTCACTACGAGCAGTACTTC. This sequence encodes CASVGPPHYEQYF. The gene calls are TRBV6-5 and TRBJ2-7; D is unresolved. There are 13 residues in the CDR3. CDR1 and CDR2 from the germline V gene are MNHEY and SVGAGI. V was pared by 8 bases and J by 3 bases, with 14 bases between.

The CDR3 loop reads CAWSPALAGGPDTQYF. DNA for the CDR3: TGTGCCTGGAGTCCGGCGCTAGCGGGAGGGCCTGATACGCAGTATTTT. V and J are TRBV30 and TRBJ2-3; TRBD2 aligns across 12 bases. Unmatched junction bases numbered 9, after V lost 2 bases and J lost 6 bases. The germline gives CDR1 GTSNPN, CDR2 SVGIG (reference sequence). This CDR3 is 16 amino acids long.

The genes are TRBV5-1 and TRBJ2-7; no firm D call. CDR1 is SGHRS and CDR2 is YFSETQ in the germline V gene. The CDR3 contains 13 residues. Trimming shortened V by 1 base and J by 2 bases, and 7 bases separated the two germline ends. This chain's CDR3 is CASSLLAAYEQYF. The CDR3 DNA is TGCGCCAGCAGCTTGCTCGCCGCCTACGAGCAGTACTTC. The variable domain in full, with the rest retrieved from reference TRBV5-1 and TRBJ2-7, is KAGVTQTPRYLIKTRGQQVTLSCSPISGHRSVSWYQQTPGQGLQFLFEYFSETQRNKGNFPGRFSGRQFSNSRSEMNVSTLELGDSALYLCASSLLAAYEQYFGPGTRLTVT.

The chain joins TRBV7-9 to TRBJ2-5; D is possibly TRBD1 or TRBD2 (6 bases each). V gave up 2 bases and J gave up 5 bases, with 12 bases separating them. This CDR3 has 14 residues. Germline V gives CDR1 SEHNR, CDR2 FQNEAQ (reference sequence). DNA for the CDR3: TGTGCCAGCAGCTTATTAGGGGGGCCGGAGACCCAGTACTTC. This codes for CASSLLGGPETQYF.

The chain carries TRBV28 and TRBJ1-2, with 9 bases matching TRBD1. The ends lost 7 bases at V and 4 bases at J; junction bases unmatched: 10. Germline-derived CDR1 and CDR2 are MDHEN and SYDVKM. The CDR3 loop spans 15 amino acids. The DNA of the CDR3 is TGTGCCAGCACCGGACCGGGACAGGGCAGCTATGGCTACACCTTC. Amino acids: CASTGPGQGSYGYTF.

This chain joins TRBV5-1 and TRBJ1-4, with TRBD1 matching over 9 bases. The V segment lost 3 bases and the J segment 5 bases; nucleotides outside the gene matches: 8. Germline V gene sequence: CDR1 SGHRS, CDR2 YFSETQ. This CDR3 region has 16 residues. This CDR3 is CASSSNAGQGNEKLFF. In DNA, the CDR3 is TGCGCCAGCAGCTCCAACGCCGGACAGGGGAATGAAAAACTGTTTTTT.

This chain joins TRBV14 and TRBJ2-1, with D perhaps TRBD2 (6 bases). Germline assignment: CDR1 SGHDN and CDR2 FVKESK. Trimming took off 3 bases at V and 2 bases at J, with 20 bases between the two ends. The CDR3 extends over 18 amino acids. CDR3 nucleotides: TGTGCCAGCAGCCAGACCCCTCAGTGGGCGGGACCCTACAATGAGCAGTTCTTC. Protein product: CASSQTPQWAGPYNEQFF.